The clone carrying this T cell receptor beta chain was seen only a few times. Antigen specificity is unknown. Every bit of the isolated RNA underwent reverse transcription, so sequencing read expressed TCRB transcripts. Sequencing of naive, central memory and regulatory T cell samples gave an average of around 3.8 million reads. Assay used: immunoSEQ multiplex PCR; TCRdb lists only in-frame clones, some missing. The table includes about 160,000 clones, approximately 8.1% detected once. This record belongs to a study of beta chain features in type 1 diabetes. Study context: Examination covered approximately 100 million sorted cells spanning all samples. Study-level points and caveats: Patients with Type 1 diabetes showed moderately but significantly shorter TCRB CDR3s in all four CD4+ subsets. In the patient group, naive, central memory and Treg TCRB repertoires seemed more alike than in the healthy donor group.

The sequenced material came from central memory CD4+ T cells from blood. This TCR was sampled from a man between 18 and 29 years old in good health.

CDR3 bases: TGTGCCAGCTCACTCTCCGGGACTCAGACCTACGAGCAGTACTTC. Translating it yields CASSLSGTQTYEQYF. V gene TRBV18 combines with J gene TRBJ2-7, with D possibly matching TRBD2 (6 bases). The CDR3 has 15 amino acids. CDR1 is KGHSH and CDR2 is LQKENI in the germline V gene. The V end lost 4 bases, the J end lost 2 bases, and 15 bases lay between the germline ends.